Following are 24 T cell receptor beta chains from one sample sequenced in a study of response to subunit inactivated influenza vaccine. One entry per CDR3 protein, called by TCRdb with MiXCR from the RT-PCR reads. The table shows 170,000 or so distinct CDR3 sequences, with around 10% occurring only once. Source: CD8+ T cells sorted from PBMCs, taken less than 30 months after vaccination. These receptor sequences come from a man between 45 and 75 years old who received an inactivated influenza vaccine.

In this sample, this clonotype turned up once. The chain recombines TRBV9 with TRBJ2-1; 8 nucleotides align to TRBD2. The CDR3 covers 15 residues. In germline, CDR1 is SGDLS, CDR2 YYNGEE. Trimming removed 5 bases from V and 8 bases from J; junction bases left unmatched: 12. Here the CDR3 DNA reads TGTGCCAGCAGTGATGATAGCGGGGTGACGCATGAGCAGTTCTTC. Encoded protein: CASSDDSGVTHEQFF.

This clonotype was counted ten times or more. The chain is built from TRBV30 and TRBJ2-3; TRBD2 aligns across 11 bases. The CDR3 sequence is 15 residues long. Germline V CDR1 and CDR2: GTSNPN, SVGIG (reference sequence). The V segment lost 2 bases and the J segment 2 bases; nucleotides outside the gene matches: 3. The DNA for the CDR3 is TGTGCCTGGAGTCCGGGACTAGCGGCCACAGATACGCAGTATTTT. The encoded protein is CAWSPGLAATDTQYF.

The chain joins TRBV6-1 to TRBJ1-5; D is possibly TRBD1 (6 bases). The germline gives CDR1 MNHNS, CDR2 SASEGT. The CDR3 has 14 residues. V lost 3 bases and J lost 7, with 13 bases in between. CDR3 residues: CASSETGARQPQHF. In DNA, the CDR3 is TGTGCCAGCAGTGAGACAGGTGCCCGGCAGCCCCAGCATTTT.

This clonotype was seen a few times. CDR3 nucleotide sequence: TGTGCCAGCAGCTTAAACGCCCCAGCGGCCTACAATGAGCAGTTCTTC. It is translated as CASSLNAPAAYNEQFF. The V call is TRBV7-3, the J call TRBJ2-1, with D possibly matching TRBD2 (5 bases). Trimming removed 1 base from V and 2 bases from J, with 12 bases in between. CDR3 length equals 16 residues. From germline, CDR1 is SGHTA and CDR2 FQGTGA.

A note on this clonotype: A read error may explain this, as a much larger clone is one base away. As the CDR3 is not closed by the conserved phenylalanine or tryptophan, this likely results from a read error. V is TRBV6-5 and J is TRBJ2-7, with a tentative D call TRBD2 (7 bases). The CDR3 runs to 15 residues. CDR1 and CDR2 (germline): MNHEY, SVGAGI. The V end lost 2 bases, the J end lost 2 bases, and 13 bases lay between the germline ends. CDR3 bases: TGTGCCAGCAGTTACGATCGGGGGGACACCTACGAGCAGTACTCC. It yields the protein CASSYDRGDTYEQYS.

V and J are TRBV27 and TRBJ1-2, with 7 bases lining up with TRBD1. Germline lookup yields CDR1 MNHEY and CDR2 SMNVEV (reference sequence). This CDR3 comprises 14 residues. Trimming removed 1 base from V and 14 bases from J; junction bases left unmatched: 13. The chain's CDR3 is CASSLLSHRDSTTF. For the CDR3, the DNA is TGTGCCAGCAGTTTATTATCCCACCGGGACAGCACAACCTTC.

The V gene is TRBV4-2, the J gene TRBJ2-1; tentatively, D is TRBD2 (5 bases). The CDR3 is 15 amino acids. Looked up from germline, CDR1 is LGHNA and CDR2 is YNFKEQ. The germline V and J ends were trimmed by 2 bases and 8 bases, with 16 bases remaining between them. The CDR3 sequence: CASSQSLTRAHEQFF. As DNA, the CDR3 is TGTGCCAGCAGCCAATCCCTAACTAGAGCCCATGAGCAGTTCTTC.

V usage is TRBV7-2 and J usage is TRBJ2-7; tentatively, D is TRBD2 (7 bases). V was pared by 6 bases and J by 5 bases, with 20 bases between. CDR3 size: 15 residues. Per the germline V gene, CDR1 is SGHTA and CDR2 is FQGNSA. Here the CDR3 reads CASSRPGGGFHEQYF. In DNA form, the CDR3 reads TGTGCCAGCAGTAGACCGGGGGGCGGGTTCCACGAGCAGTACTTC.

This chain links TRBV11-2 with TRBJ2-7; no clear D. Trimming took 2 bases from V and 4 from J, leaving 12 bases between them. This CDR3 contains 14 residues. Germline assignment: CDR1 SGHAT and CDR2 FQNNGV. The CDR3 reads CASSLWAGVYEQYF. The CDR3 region has the DNA TGTGCCAGCAGCTTATGGGCTGGGGTTTACGAGCAGTACTTC.

Many counts were recorded for this clonotype. This chain connects TRBV6-4 to TRBJ2-2, with D possibly being TRBD1 (5 bases). CDR1 is MRHNA and CDR2 is SNTAGT in the germline V gene. Trimming shortened V by 4 bases and J by 5 bases, and 8 bases separated the two germline ends. The CDR3 covers 13 residues. Here the CDR3 DNA reads TGTGCCAGCAGTGTCACAGGAACCGGGGAGCTGTTTTTT. Its protein product is CASSVTGTGELFF.

This clonotype has only a few counts. The chain recombines TRBV25-1 with TRBJ1-6; TRBD1 aligns across 9 bases. The junction had 8 bases not matched to a gene; V was cut back by 3 bases and J by 5 bases. The CDR3 has 17 residues. Germline loops: CDR1 MGHDK, CDR2 SYGVNS. The CDR3 DNA sequence: TGTGCCAGCAGTGACCCGGGACAGGGCTTTGATAATTCACCCCTCCACTTT. This encodes CASSDPGQGFDNSPLHF.

This clonotype showed up many times. This chain connects TRBV12-3 or TRBV12-4 to TRBJ2-5, with TRBD1 as a possible D gene (5 bases). The CDR3 loop spans 14 amino acids. Trimming removed 3 bases at V and 1 base at J, with 9 bases between. CDR3 nucleotides: TGTGCCAGCAGTTTCGGCAGGGTCCAAGAGACCCAGTACTTC. As protein: CASSFGRVQETQYF.

This clonotype came up many times. The J gene is TRBJ2-5, the V gene TRBV7-9; TRBD1 aligns across 7 bases. CDR3 size: 15 residues. The V gene's germline CDR1 is SEHNR and CDR2 FQNEAQ (reference sequence). Trimming at V came to 6 bases and at J to 2 bases, leaving 9 bases not matched to a gene. The CDR3, as DNA: TGTGCCAGCAGTCCCCCCACAGGGGTGCAAGAGACCCAGTACTTC. This gives the protein CASSPPTGVQETQYF.

This clonotype was counted at least ten times. The V gene is TRBV10-3, the J gene TRBJ1-2; no definite D call. The germline V and J ends were trimmed by 7 bases and 5 bases, with 8 bases remaining between them. The CDR3 has 11 amino acids. CDR1 is ENHRY, CDR2 SYGVKD, per germline. The CDR3 loop reads CAITAGYGYTF. Here the CDR3 DNA reads TGTGCCATCACAGCTGGATATGGCTACACCTTC.

This clonotype was seen a handful of times. V usage is TRBV10-2 and J usage is TRBJ2-1, with 7 bases that match TRBD1. J gave up 6 bases and V 2 bases, and 7 bases lay outside the gene matches. CDR1 is WSHSY, CDR2 SAAADI, per germline. The length of the CDR3 is 15 residues. The CDR3 DNA sequence: TGCGCCAGCAGTGAGATGAGGGGGCTACTCAATGAGCAGTTCTTC. Translating gives CASSEMRGLLNEQFF.

The chain has TRBV12-3 or TRBV12-4 and TRBJ2-1; D is possibly TRBD2 (5 bases). Trimming shortened V by 2 bases and J by 14 bases, and 22 bases separated the two germline ends. The CDR3 loop spans 15 amino acids. In nucleotides, the CDR3 is TGTGCCAGCAGTTTAATTGGCAGGCCGTCCCACGGGGAGTTCTTC. Amino acid sequence: CASSLIGRPSHGEFF.

There are a few counts of this clonotype. The chain has TRBV5-5 and TRBJ1-2, with D perhaps TRBD1 (5 bases). The CDR3 extends over 13 amino acids. V was cut by 6 bases and J by 6 bases, with 15 bases left in between. CDR1 is SGHKS and CDR2 is YYEKEE in the germline V gene (reference sequence). This CDR3 is CASIPTDSNGYTF. CDR3 coding DNA: TGTGCCAGCATCCCGACAGACTCTAATGGCTACACCTTC.

Only a few counts were recorded for this clonotype. The V and J genes are TRBV5-1 and TRBJ2-3; 7 positions match TRBD2. The CDR3 has 16 amino acids. J lost 5 bases, V lost 0 bases, and 9 bases had no gene match. The germline gives CDR1 SGHRS, CDR2 YFSETQ. The CDR3 loop is CASSLEWGREKDTQYF. The DNA of the CDR3 is TGCGCCAGCAGCTTGGAGTGGGGGAGGGAAAAAGATACGCAGTATTTT.

Only a few counts were recorded for this clonotype. The chain has TRBV6-1 and TRBJ1-1; TRBD1 might be the D (5 bases). Trimming removed 2 bases at V and 6 bases at J, with 22 bases between. CDR3 length: 17 residues. The germline V gene encodes CDR1 MNHNS and CDR2 SASEGT. DNA of the CDR3: TGTGCCAGCAGTGAACCTCGCGGGTACAGATGGGACGCTGAAGCTTTCTTT. Translation: CASSEPRGYRWDAEAFF.

This clonotype was seen only a few times. The chain employs TRBV20-1 and TRBJ2-5; TRBD2 matches at 8 bases. V lost 0 bases and J lost 5; bases outside the gene matches: 11. Germline CDR1 reads DFQATT; CDR2 reads SNEGSKA (reference sequence). CDR3 length: 16 residues. The chain's CDR3 is CSARDSGEGSRETQYF. The CDR3 nucleotides are TGCAGTGCTAGAGATAGCGGGGAGGGCAGCAGGGAGACCCAGTACTTC.

This clonotype came up a few times. The germline gene is not matched at one end of the junction; a read error may be the cause. The chain uses TRBV13 and TRBJ1-1; D is possibly TRBD1 (6 bases). From germline, CDR1 is PRHDT and CDR2 FYEKMQ (reference sequence). This CDR3 comprises 15 residues. Here the CDR3 DNA reads TGTGCCAGCAGCACTTGGACAGACATGAACGCTGAAGCTTTCTTT. It encodes CASSTWTDMNAEAFF.

This clonotype was picked up a small number of times. The chain employs TRBV5-1 and TRBJ2-1, with a possible D match to TRBD1 (6 bases). The CDR3 is made up of 12 amino acids. The V gene's germline CDR1 is SGHRS and CDR2 YFSETQ. V lost 4 bases to trimming and J lost 8 bases, with 10 bases between them. The DNA for the CDR3 is TGCGCCAGCAGCGGAACAGGGTATGAGCAGTTCTTC. Translating it yields CASSGTGYEQFF.

V and J are TRBV7-9 and TRBJ2-1; perhaps TRBD2 as D (6 bases). The germline V and J ends were trimmed by 1 base and 6 bases, with 10 bases remaining between them. There are 14 residues in the CDR3. Germline lookup yields CDR1 SEHNR and CDR2 FQNEAQ (reference sequence). The CDR3 loop is CASSLVLAANEQFF. DNA for the CDR3: TGTGCCAGCAGCTTAGTACTAGCTGCCAATGAGCAGTTCTTC.

This clonotype has more than one count but fewer than ten. This rearrangement joins TRBV12-3 or TRBV12-4 to TRBJ2-2; D is uncertain. This CDR3 has 14 residues. V lost 1 base and J lost 6, with 9 bases in between. CDR3 region: CASSLGPGAGELFF. DNA of the CDR3: TGTGCCAGCAGTTTAGGTCCGGGTGCCGGGGAGCTGTTTTTT.